The 22 T cell receptor delta chains below were found in one sample sequenced in a study of gamma-delta T cells after stem cell transplantation. TCRdb reanalysed the RT-PCR reads with CATT. Of some 5,000 delta-chain clones listed, approximately 1.9% are singletons. Sequencing was performed on gamma-delta T cells. The receptors stem from a human donor. It is not recorded whose cells these are; they may come from a transplant donor.

This clone was counted a few times. Translating this DNA gives a protein that differs at residue 13 from the TCRdb one, which belongs to a much larger clone; a read error is likely, and the protein shown is this translation. This chain's CDR3 is CACDTLGTANDKPIF. CDR3 nucleotide sequence: TGTGCCTGTGACACCCTCGGGACGGCCAACGATAAACCCATCTTT. The rearrangement links TRDV2 to TRDJ1; D not resolved. Germline V gene sequence: CDR1 GEAIGNYY, CDR2 EKD. The CDR3 runs 15 residues.

This clone has just a few counts. This is likely an artifact of a read error, given a far larger clone one base away. Other DNA sequences within the sample encode an identical CDR3. V usage is TRDV2 and J usage is TRDJ1; 12 nucleotides align to TRDD3. This CDR3 has 18 amino acids. The germline V gene encodes CDR1 GEAIGNYY and CDR2 EKD. The CDR3 is CACDPAGGYGTRTDKLIF. The CDR3 nucleotides are TGCGCCTGTGACCCCGCTGGGGGATACGGGACAAGGACCGATAAACTCATCTTT.

With regard to this clone: This DNA's translation and the protein TCRdb lists, from a much larger clone, do not match at residue 14, likely due to a read error; the protein shown is translated from the DNA. The CDR3 DNA reads TGTGCCTGTGACACCGTTGTCCGGGGGATACTCGGCCCCGAGTACACCGATAAACTCATCTTT. It codes for CACDTVVRGILGPEYTDKLIF. The genes are TRDV2 and TRDJ1; the match to TRDD3 covers 9 bases. This CDR3 region has 21 residues. CDR1 is GEAIGNYY, CDR2 EKD, per germline. The junction had 19 bases not matched to a gene; V was cut back by 0 bases and J by 0 bases.

Only a few counts were recorded for this clone. Only one base separates this from a far larger clonotype, so it likely reflects a read error. Different DNA sequences within this sample yield the same CDR3. The chain joins TRDV2 to TRDJ3; 8 positions agree with TRDD3. The CDR3 covers 19 residues. From germline, CDR1 is GEAIGNYY and CDR2 EKD. CDR3 sequence (DNA): TGTGCCTGTGACACCACTGGGGGCTATAGCTCCTGGGACACCCGACAGATGTTCTTC. Translation: CACDTTGGYSSWDTRQMFF.

As to this clone: A far larger clone is off by one base, so a read error is likely. The same CDR3 can be traced to other DNA sequences in this sample. V usage is TRDV2 and J usage is TRDJ1, with 11 bases identical to TRDD3. Germline CDR1 and CDR2: GEAIGNYY and EKD. This CDR3 is 25 amino acids long. The CDR3 nucleotides read TGCGCCTGTGACACCTTAAATCCTCCCATACTGGGGGATAAGGGACCAGACCGTATGACCGATAAACTCATCTTT. This codes for CACDTLNPPILGDKGPDRMTDKLIF.

This chain links TRDV2 with TRDJ1; 8 nucleotides align to TRDD3. Germline V gene lookup returns CDR1 GEAIGNYY and CDR2 EKD. After removal of 2 bases from V and 0 bases from J, the junction contained 4 bases not matched to a gene. CDR3 length: 15 amino acids. Here the CDR3 DNA reads TGTGCCTGTGACAGCCTGGGGGACAACACCGATAAACTCATCTTT. It encodes CACDSLGDNTDKLIF.

This clone counts as medium-sized. A far larger clone is only one base removed, so a read error is likely. In DNA form, the CDR3 reads TGTGCCCGTGACACAATGGCTGGGGGACCCACCGATAAACTCATCTTT. This encodes CARDTMAGGPTDKLIF. The gene calls are TRDV2 and TRDJ1, with 8 bases fitting TRDD3. From germline, CDR1 is GEAIGNYY and CDR2 EKD. This CDR3 region has 16 residues.

This clone has more than one count but fewer than ten. The protein in TCRdb stems from a much larger clone and differs at residue 4 from this DNA's translation, likely a read error; here the protein is translated from the DNA. V gene TRDV2 combines with J gene TRDJ3; TRDD3 might be the D (6 bases). The V gene's germline CDR1 is GEAIGNYY and CDR2 EKD. The CDR3 is 18 amino acids. The CDR3 nucleotides are TGTGCCTGTGTCACCGTACTGGGACGAACCTGGGACACCCGACAGATGTTTTTC. Translating it yields CACVTVLGRTWDTRQMFF.

The genes are TRDV2 and TRDJ1; TRDD3 aligns across 13 bases. This CDR3 region has 27 residues. Looked up from germline, CDR1 is GEAIGNYY and CDR2 is EKD. V lost 0 bases, J lost 0 bases, and 33 bases stayed unmatched. The DNA for the CDR3 is TGTGCCTGTGACACCTTAAATCCTCCCATACTGGGGGATACGCGGGACCGCAAGGACGTTTACACCGATAAACTCATCTTT. This sequence encodes CACDTLNPPILGDTRDRKDVYTDKLIF.

In this sample, this clone turned up a few times. This DNA's translation differs at residue 13 from TCRdb's protein, which comes from a much larger clone; a read error is likely, and the protein shown is translated from the DNA. The J gene is TRDJ3, the V gene TRDV2; the match to TRDD3 covers 9 bases. This CDR3 has 21 amino acids. V lost 1 base and J lost 2; bases outside the gene matches: 14. CDR1 and CDR2 from the germline V gene are GEAIGNYY and EKD. The CDR3 loop reads CACDTAGGYPSTAWDTRQMFF. The CDR3 DNA follows: TGTGCCTGTGACACAGCAGGGGGATACCCCAGCACCGCCTGGGACACCCGACAGATGTTTTTC.

The table lists this clone with a few counts. The chain uses TRDV2 and TRDJ1; 11 nucleotides line up with TRDD3. Trimming removed 1 base from V and 2 bases from J; junction bases left unmatched: 5. The CDR3 consists of 16 residues. Germline lookup yields CDR1 GEAIGNYY and CDR2 EKD. Written as DNA, the CDR3 is TGTGCCTGTGACACGATTGGGGGATACGCTACCGATAAACTCATCTTT. It is translated as CACDTIGGYATDKLIF.

To note about this clone: This likely stems from a read error, as it lies one base from a far larger clone. This sample includes further DNA sequences coding for the same CDR3. The V gene is TRDV2, the J gene TRDJ1, with 8 bases lining up with TRDD3. Germline V gives CDR1 GEAIGNYY, CDR2 EKD. CDR3 length equals 15 residues. CDR3 DNA: TGCGCCTGTGACACACTGGGGGTTAACACCGATAAACTCATCTTT. It codes for CACDTLGVNTDKLIF.

A note on this clone: The protein TCRdb gives is from a much larger clone and does not agree with this DNA's translation at residue 5, likely a read error; the protein shown here comes from the DNA. The chain joins TRDV2 to TRDJ3; 8 bases are a match to TRDD3. The CDR3 is 19 amino acids. CDR1 is GEAIGNYY, CDR2 EKD, per germline. After removal of 2 bases from V and 0 bases from J, the junction contained 8 bases not matched to a gene. The CDR3 DNA reads as TGTGCCTGTGACATCGTAGGGGATACCAGCTCCTGGGACACCCGACAGATGTTTTTC. Translation gives CACDIVGDTSSWDTRQMFF.

In this sample, this clone turned up a few times. This may come from a read error, since a much larger clone is one base off. The rearrangement uses TRDV2 and TRDJ1; possible D gene TRDD3, 5 bases. Germline V gives CDR1 GEAIGNYY, CDR2 EKD. This CDR3 is 16 amino acids long. The CDR3 DNA reads as TGTGCCTGTGACACCGTGGGGTCTCCGTACACCGATAAACCCATCTTT. As protein: CACDTVGSPYTDKPIF.

There are a few counts of this clone. TCRdb's entry gives the protein of a much larger clone, which mismatches this DNA's translation at residue 9, likely from a read error; the protein reported here is translated from the DNA. The chain is built from TRDV2 and TRDJ1; 8 nucleotides align to TRDD3. The J segment lost 0 bases and the V segment lost 7 bases, leaving 9 bases of the junction unmatched. This CDR3 has 15 amino acids. Germline V gene lookup returns CDR1 GEAIGNYY and CDR2 EKD. The CDR3 DNA reads TGTGCCTGCAAAGAACTGGGGGGGAACACCGATAAACTCATCTTT. The encoded protein is CACKELGGNTDKLIF.

This clone was seen a few times. A read error likely explains this, since a far larger clone differs by one base. The sample contains more than one DNA sequence encoding this CDR3. The rearrangement uses TRDV2 and TRDJ1; 7 positions agree with TRDD3. The length of the CDR3 is 15 residues. The junction had 10 bases not matched to a gene; V was cut back by 0 bases and J by 7 bases. Germline V lookup: CDR1 GEAIGNYY, CDR2 EKD. The CDR3 loop is CACDTVGRDTGKLIF. CDR3 DNA: TGTGCCTGTGACACCGTCGGGCGGGATACTGGTAAACTCATCTTT.

The sample holds a few counts of this clone. The protein TCRdb lists belongs to a much larger clone and differs from this DNA's translation at residue 4, which points to a read error; the protein shown is made from the DNA. This rearrangement joins TRDV2 to TRDJ1, with 7 bases identical to TRDD3. From germline, CDR1 is GEAIGNYY and CDR2 EKD. CDR3 size: 21 residues. The CDR3 is CACGTGFGWGLGAQPFDKLIF. The CDR3 DNA follows: TGTGCCTGTGGCACCGGATTCGGCTGGGGGTTGGGGGCACAACCCTTCGATAAACTCATCTTT.

In this sample, this clone turned up a few times. This could be a read error, since a much larger clone is one nucleotide away. Other DNA sequences in this specimen translate into the identical CDR3. The chain couples TRDV2 to TRDJ1, with 12 bases matching TRDD3. This CDR3 has 18 amino acids. Germline-derived CDR1 and CDR2 are GEAIGNYY and EKD. CDR3 sequence reads: CACDLLGDTRTDTDKLIF. CDR3 in DNA: TGTGCCTGTGACTTACTGGGGGATACCCGCACAGACACTGATAAACTCATCTTT.

This chain joins TRDV2 and TRDJ1; 10 positions agree with TRDD3. V dropped 3 bases and J dropped 0; count of bases not matched to a gene: 12. Looked up from germline, CDR1 is GEAIGNYY and CDR2 is EKD. The CDR3 totals 18 residues. CDR3 amino acids: CACDVLGDAKMYTDKLIF. For the CDR3, the DNA is TGTGCCTGTGACGTACTGGGGGATGCAAAAATGTACACCGATAAACTCATCTTT.

This clone occurred a few times. The protein held in TCRdb is that of a much larger clone and does not match this DNA's translation at residue 14, likely because of a read error; the protein shown is translated from the DNA. The chain combines TRDV2 with TRDJ1; 13 positions match TRDD3. The CDR3 contains 18 residues. The germline CDR1 and CDR2 sequences are GEAIGNYY and EKD. The CDR3 region is CACDTVSTGGYDTNKLIF. The CDR3 coding sequence is TGTGCCTGTGACACCGTTTCGACTGGGGGATACGACACCAATAAACTCATCTTT.

To note about this clone: TCRdb records a much larger clone's protein for this DNA, with a difference at residue 3 that likely arises from a read error; the protein given is the translation of the DNA. V is TRDV2 and J is TRDJ1, with 9 bases that match TRDD3. CDR3 length: 17 amino acids. Germline V gene sequence: CDR1 GEAIGNYY, CDR2 EKD. CDR3 DNA sequence: TGTGCCTTTGACGGACTGGGGGACCTTCTTAACACCGATAAACTCATCTTT. Its protein is CAFDGLGDLLNTDKLIF.

This clone appeared a few times. TCRdb pairs this DNA with a much larger clone's protein that differs at residue 9, likely a read error; the protein shown was translated from the DNA. CDR3 nucleotide sequence: TGTGCCTGTGACACAGCAGGGGGATTCCCCAGCACCACCTGGGACACCCGACAGATGTTTTTC. Its protein product is CACDTAGGFPSTTWDTRQMFF. The chain carries TRDV2 and TRDJ3; 7 bases fit TRDD3. Germline V gene sequence: CDR1 GEAIGNYY, CDR2 EKD. The length of the CDR3 is 21 residues. The junction had 16 bases not matched to a gene; V was cut back by 1 base and J by 2 bases.